This TCR beta chain is drawn from a study of cytomegalovirus exposure and HLA in healthy donors. The germline CDR1 and CDR2 sequences are LNHDA and SQIVND (reference sequence). The CDR3 consists of 18 residues. V shed 5 bases and J shed 0 bases, with 22 bases lying between them. Primers included in the PCR were 60 Vbeta and 13 Jbeta primers. Here immunoSEQ multiplex PCR was the method, and the copy in TCRdb shows in-frame clones only, minus some. The sample lists nearly 110,000 clones; approximately 85% were seen once. The TCR sequence derives from a man aged 45-65 years in good health and CMV-seronegative. The specimen was PBMCs. The J gene is TRBJ1-1, the V gene TRBV19, with a weak D call TRBD1 (5 bases). The CDR3 DNA sequence: TGTGCCAGTAGTTCTGCTGGGGCATACCTTGGAGTGAACACTGAAGCTTTCTTT. Residues: CASSSAGAYLGVNTEAFF.